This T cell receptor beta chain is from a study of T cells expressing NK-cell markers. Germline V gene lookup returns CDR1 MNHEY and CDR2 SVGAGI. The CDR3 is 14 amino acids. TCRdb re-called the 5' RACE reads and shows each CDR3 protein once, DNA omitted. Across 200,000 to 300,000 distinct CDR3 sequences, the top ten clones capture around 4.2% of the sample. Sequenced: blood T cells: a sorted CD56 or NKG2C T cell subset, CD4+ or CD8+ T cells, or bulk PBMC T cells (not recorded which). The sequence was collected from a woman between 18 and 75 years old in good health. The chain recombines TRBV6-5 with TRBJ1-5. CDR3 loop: CASSYGGRDQPQHF.